The entry below gives a single T cell receptor beta chain sequence along with its context. The CDR3 sequence is 15 residues long. Per the germline V gene, CDR1 is SEHNR and CDR2 is FQNEAQ (reference sequence). Trimming left V 1 base short and J 3 bases short, with 12 bases between. The data were obtained in a study of blood T cell repertoires in COVID-19. On the study more broadly: Donors in the United States, Italy and Spain gave samples during acute or convalescent COVID-19. Sources were T cells, B-cell-depleted T cells, or PBMCs; the material itself was cDNA or gDNA.

Per the authors' pipeline: By means of reference gene primer amplification, nucleated cell counts were estimated. The method was immunoSEQ multiplex PCR; TCRdb's version includes in-frame clones alone and lacks a portion of them. V, J and clone size are those of that table, while D and trimming were read from the DNA. Of 88,000 or so clones listed, about four fifths are singletons. The clonotype comes from a man older than 75 with acute or convalescent COVID-19. The sequencing input was peripheral blood. The genes are TRBV7-9 and TRBJ1-1; no reliable D call. The DNA of the CDR3 is TGTGCCAGCAGCTTAGTATCCGGGTTGCACACTGAAGCTTTCTTT. It specifies CASSLVSGLHTEAFF.